Shown below are 5 T cell receptor beta chains from a single sample sequenced in a study of shared clonotypes between healthy human individuals. Only in-frame clones appear in the TCRdb table, and some are missing; sequencing was by immunoSEQ multiplex PCR. The sample contains 1,100,000 or so clones, around three quarters of which appear only once. Sequenced input: memory CD4+ T cells from PBMCs. Subset: CD45RA-negative fraction. These TCRs come from a young man in good health. Some clones in this sample may be carry-over from other donors' samples.

The chain uses TRBV5-6 and TRBJ1-2; 7 bases map to TRBD1. In germline, CDR1 is SGHDT, CDR2 YYEEEE. The CDR3 runs 13 residues. Losses at the gene ends were 4 bases for V and 6 bases for J; bases not matched to a gene: 6. In DNA, the CDR3 is TGTGCCAGCAGCCTCGACAGGGAGGATGGCTACACCTTC. The encoded protein is CASSLDREDGYTF.

A word on this clone: This sequence may be a read error, since a much larger clone differs from it by one base. This chain joins TRBV5-6 and TRBJ2-7; TRBD1 matches at 11 bases. Looked up from germline, CDR1 is SGHDT and CDR2 is YYEEEE. This CDR3 is built from 14 residues. V lost 4 bases, J lost 4 bases, and 4 bases stayed unmatched. CDR3 region: CASSKDRGRYEQYF. The CDR3, as DNA: TGTGCCAGCAGCAAGGACAGGGGGCGGTACGAGCAGTACTTC.

V and J are TRBV6-6 and TRBJ1-1; D uncertain. The CDR3 is made up of 12 amino acids. Per germline, CDR1 MNHNY and CDR2 SVGAGI (reference sequence). V lost 0 bases to trimming and J lost 6 bases, with 5 bases between them. CDR3 amino acids: CASSYSNSEAFF. Written as DNA, the CDR3 is TGTGCCAGCAGTTACTCCAATTCTGAAGCTTTCTTT.

This sequence joins TRBV28 and TRBJ2-3; D possibly corresponds to TRBD2 (5 bases). The V gene's germline CDR1 is MDHEN and CDR2 SYDVKM. The germline V and J ends were trimmed by 4 bases and 5 bases, with 10 bases remaining between them. The CDR3 consists of 13 residues. The CDR3 DNA sequence: TGTGCCAGCAGTTCCCGGACTCGAGATACGCAGTATTTT. Translated, it gives CASSSRTRDTQYF.

In its sample, this clone was seen a few times. With a much larger clone just one base away, this may be a read error. Other DNA variants within this sample encode the same CDR3. The rearrangement joins TRBV28 to TRBJ1-5, with unresolved D. Trimming took 5 bases from V and 2 from J, leaving 4 bases between them. The CDR3 runs to 12 residues. Per the germline V gene, CDR1 is MDHEN and CDR2 is SYDVKM. CDR3 amino acids: CASSTGNQPQHF. CDR3 coding DNA: TGTGCCAGCAGTACAGGCAATCAGCCCCAGCATTTT.